These 22 T cell receptor beta chains were sequenced from one sample in a study of technical replicates of blood from several donors. Libraries were prepared by immunoSEQ multiplex PCR; TCRdb keeps only in-frame clonotypes and omits some of them. The table lists tens of thousands of clones, around 93% of them singletons, with less than 4.5% in the top ten. Source material: PBMCs. The receptors stem from a human donor in good health. Some clones in this sample may be carry-over from other donors' samples.

The rearrangement joins TRBV29-1 to TRBJ2-1, with TRBD2 identical over 9 bases. CDR3 length equals 13 residues. J was trimmed by 8 bases and V by 6 bases; bases with no gene match: 8. In germline, CDR1 is SQVTM, CDR2 ANQGSEA. This chain's CDR3 is CSVGAGGGHEQFF. The CDR3 DNA reads TGCAGCGTGGGGGCGGGAGGGGGCCATGAGCAGTTCTTC.

The chain uses TRBV11-2 and TRBJ2-5; 7 nucleotides agree with TRBD1. Trimming removed 0 bases from V and 5 bases from J; junction bases left unmatched: 12. The CDR3 runs 17 residues. Germline V CDR1 and CDR2: SGHAT, FQNNGV. In DNA, the CDR3 is TGTGCCAGCAGCTTAGATTTGGGCAGGGGGTCGGTGGAGACCCAGTACTTC. Its translation is CASSLDLGRGSVETQYF.

The chain employs TRBV18 and TRBJ2-1, with 7 nucleotides matching TRBD2. CDR1 and CDR2 from the germline V gene are KGHSH and LQKENI. The CDR3 is 13 residues long. Unmatched junction bases numbered 6, after V lost 5 bases and J lost 8 bases. CDR3 sequence reads: CASSSEAGYEQFF. Here the CDR3 DNA reads TGTGCCAGCTCATCAGAAGCGGGGTATGAGCAGTTCTTC.

V usage is TRBV4-3 and J usage is TRBJ2-4, with TRBD2 matching 10 bases. The CDR3 totals 16 residues. J lost 6 bases, V lost 0 bases, and 5 bases had no gene match. Germline CDR1 reads LGHNA; CDR2 reads YSLEER. The CDR3 protein is CASSQDTAGGGNIQYF. The CDR3 region has the DNA TGCGCCAGCAGCCAAGATACAGCGGGGGGGGGAAACATTCAGTACTTC.

This chain links TRBV9 with TRBJ2-2; TRBD2 matches at 10 bases. The V gene's germline CDR1 is SGDLS and CDR2 YYNGEE. Trimming at V came to 0 bases and at J to 6 bases, leaving 2 bases not matched to a gene. This CDR3 is built from 15 residues. CDR3 sequence (DNA): TGTGCCAGCAGCGTAGGAAGCGGGGGGGCCGGGGAGCTGTTTTTT. It encodes CASSVGSGGAGELFF.

The chain employs TRBV7-8 and TRBJ1-5, with a weak D call TRBD1 (5 bases). V was cut by 5 bases and J by 3 bases, with 14 bases left in between. Germline assignment: CDR1 SGHVS and CDR2 FQNEAQ. This CDR3 comprises 15 residues. In DNA, the CDR3 is TGTGCCAGCAGCGGGCCGGGACTTACCAATCAGCCCCAGCATTTT. It is translated as CASSGPGLTNQPQHF.

The chain uses TRBV6-4 and TRBJ2-3, with 9 positions matching TRBD2. This CDR3 is built from 15 residues. V lost 5 bases, J lost 2 bases, and 5 bases stayed unmatched. From germline, CDR1 is MRHNA and CDR2 SNTAGT. The CDR3 loop is CASSRTSEPTDTQYF. CDR3 DNA sequence: TGTGCCAGCAGTAGGACTAGCGAGCCCACAGATACGCAGTATTTT.

V usage is TRBV6-1 and J usage is TRBJ2-5, with D hard to call. Germline V gives CDR1 MNHNS, CDR2 SASEGT. The CDR3 totals 13 residues. Trimming left V 6 bases short and J 5 bases short, with 13 bases between. CDR3 in amino acids: CASRPPPQETQYF. Here the CDR3 DNA reads TGTGCCAGCAGGCCCCCTCCCCAGGAGACCCAGTACTTC.

The V gene is TRBV9, the J gene TRBJ1-1; possibly TRBD1 for D (5 bases). Germline-derived CDR1 and CDR2 are SGDLS and YYNGEE. V was shortened by 4 bases and J by 8 bases, with 18 bases between the two germline ends. The CDR3 is 14 residues long. Written as DNA, the CDR3 is TGTGCCAGCAGCCCCACGCAGAAGGGGTTGGAAGCTTTCTTT. It specifies CASSPTQKGLEAFF.

The gene calls are TRBV5-8 and TRBJ2-1, with D perhaps TRBD1 (6 bases). This CDR3 contains 14 residues. Trimming removed 4 bases from V and 6 bases from J, with 14 bases in between. Per germline, CDR1 SGHTS and CDR2 YDEGEE. CDR3 sequence reads: CASSREGDLNEQFF. The CDR3 coding sequence is TGTGCCAGCAGCCGAGAGGGGGACCTCAATGAGCAGTTCTTC.

The V call is TRBV11-2, the J call TRBJ1-6; weak D call: TRBD1 (6 bases). V dropped 5 bases and J dropped 2 bases, with 10 bases sitting between them. The CDR3 totals 15 residues. Per germline, CDR1 SGHAT and CDR2 FQNNGV. The CDR3 region is CASSQRDTYNSPLHF. The CDR3 DNA follows: TGTGCCAGCAGCCAGCGGGACACCTATAATTCACCCCTCCACTTT.

Details on this clone: At one of its ends the junction is not consistent with the germline gene, which may arise from a read error. The DNA of the CDR3 is TGTGCCAGTAGCATAGACCGGGGTAATACGCAGTATTTT. Translating gives CASSIDRGNTQYF. The chain joins TRBV19 to TRBJ2-3; D perhaps matches TRBD2 (5 bases). This CDR3 spans 13 amino acids. CDR1 is LNHDA and CDR2 is SQIVND in the germline V gene (reference sequence).

The gene calls are TRBV5-1 and TRBJ1-6; D remains ambiguous. Germline V lookup: CDR1 SGHRS, CDR2 YFSETQ. CDR3 length: 13 residues. V was trimmed by 0 bases and J by 9 bases, leaving 7 bases between them. CDR3 nucleotide sequence: TGCGCCAGCAGCTTGGCCATCGGTTCACCCCTCCACTTT. Amino acid sequence: CASSLAIGSPLHF. Combining the CDR3 with reference TRBV5-1 and TRBJ1-6 gives the whole variable domain KAGVTQTPRYLIKTRGQQVTLSCSPISGHRSVSWYQQTPGQGLQFLFEYFSETQRNKGNFPGRFSGRQFSNSRSEMNVSTLELGDSALYLCASSLAIGSPLHFGNGTRLTVT.

The DNA for the CDR3 is TGTGCCTGGTCTCCGGACAGGGGCTATGGCTACACCTTC. Protein sequence: CAWSPDRGYGYTF. J is TRBJ1-2 and V is TRBV30; 9 positions agree with TRBD1. J gave up 4 bases and V 5 bases, and 5 bases lay outside the gene matches. The CDR3 is 13 residues long. Germline assignment: CDR1 GTSNPN and CDR2 SVGIG (reference sequence).

J is TRBJ2-6 and V is TRBV19, with TRBD1 matching over 7 bases. With V trimmed by 2 bases and J by 2 bases, 0 bases remained unmatched. Germline V gene lookup returns CDR1 LNHDA and CDR2 SQIVND (reference sequence). There are 15 residues in the CDR3. CDR3 sequence: CASSIQGAGANVLTF. The CDR3 coding sequence is TGTGCCAGTAGTATACAGGGGGCTGGGGCCAACGTCCTGACTTTC. Variable domain in full (rest from reference TRBV19 and TRBJ2-6): DGGITQSPKYLFRKEGQNVTLSCEQNLNHDAMYWYRQDPGQGLRLIYYSQIVNDFQKGDIAEGYSVSREKKESFPLTVTSAQKNPTAFYLCASSIQGAGANVLTFGAGSRLTVL.

The rearrangement joins TRBV5-1 to TRBJ1-5; possibly TRBD1 for D (5 bases). V dropped 1 base and J dropped 5 bases, with 10 bases sitting between them. The CDR3 has 14 amino acids. Germline V CDR1 and CDR2: SGHRS, YFSETQ. CDR3 nucleotide sequence: TGCGCCAGCAGCTTGATAGGGGCGGATCAGCCCCAGCATTTT. Translation: CASSLIGADQPQHF.

V and J are TRBV5-4 and TRBJ2-3; D might be TRBD2 (6 bases). The CDR3 covers 14 residues. The germline CDR1 and CDR2 sequences are SGHNT and YYREEE (reference sequence). The germline V and J ends were trimmed by 3 bases and 2 bases, with 10 bases remaining between them. CDR3 nucleotides: TGTGCCAGCAGCTCGCAACTAGCCACAGATACGCAGTATTTT. This translates into CASSSQLATDTQYF.

The chain employs TRBV4-1 and TRBJ1-4; 8 bases line up with TRBD1. Trimming took 4 bases from V and 7 from J; bases not matched to a gene: 5. The CDR3 totals 14 residues. From germline, CDR1 is MGHRA and CDR2 YSYEKL. CDR3 in amino acids: CASSPDRAAEKLFF. CDR3 nucleotide sequence: TGCGCCAGCAGCCCGGACAGGGCGGCTGAAAAACTGTTTTTT.

CDR3: CAISELDRRLNNQETQYF. The CDR3 DNA follows: TGTGCCATCAGTGAGCTCGACAGGCGCCTAAATAACCAAGAGACCCAGTACTTC. V is TRBV10-3 and J is TRBJ2-5, with a possible D match to TRBD1 (6 bases). There are 18 residues in the CDR3. V lost 2 bases, J lost 0 bases, and 19 bases lay in between. Germline V lookup: CDR1 ENHRY, CDR2 SYGVKD.

This clone was counted a single time. The V and J genes are TRBV7-9 and TRBJ1-1; 7 nucleotides agree with TRBD1. CDR1 is SEHNR and CDR2 is FQNEAQ in the germline V gene (reference sequence). Trimming took 5 bases from V and 0 from J; bases not matched to a gene: 6. The CDR3 length is 15 residues. CDR3 DNA: TGTGCCAGCAGCATTAGACAGGGAGTGAACACTGAAGCTTTCTTT. Translation: CASSIRQGVNTEAFF. The variable domain in full, completed from reference TRBV7-9 and TRBJ1-1, reads DTGVSQNPRHKITKRGQNVTFRCDPISEHNRLYWYRQTLGQGPEFLTYFQNEAQLEKSRLLSDRFSAERPKGSFSTLEIQRTEQGDSAMYLCASSIRQGVNTEAFFGQGTRLTVV.

The rearrangement joins TRBV7-9 to TRBJ1-5; weak D call: TRBD1 (5 bases). The V gene's germline CDR1 is SEHNR and CDR2 FQNEAQ (reference sequence). The CDR3 totals 14 residues. With 5 bases removed from V and 6 bases from J, the gap between germline ends came to 14 bases. CDR3 sequence reads: CASSGWGEGQPQHF. CDR3 DNA: TGTGCCAGCAGCGGCTGGGGGGAGGGTCAGCCCCAGCATTTT.

The rearrangement joins TRBV29-1 to TRBJ2-7; D perhaps matches TRBD1 (6 bases). CDR1 and CDR2 from the germline V gene are SQVTM and ANQGSEA. The V and J ends lost 4 bases and 2 bases respectively, with 12 bases between them. The CDR3 consists of 13 residues. CDR3 sequence: CSVVAGVAYEQYF. Here the CDR3 DNA reads TGCAGCGTTGTTGCAGGGGTTGCCTACGAGCAGTACTTC.